The 7 T cell receptor beta chains below were found in one sample sequenced in a study of beta chain features in type 1 diabetes. TCRB transcripts that were expressed got sequenced, as all of the isolated RNA had been reverse transcribed. Using immunoSEQ multiplex PCR, the repertoire was profiled, and TCRdb retains in-frame clones only, with some absent. Of 400,000 to 550,000 clones in the sample, approximately 10% were seen once. The sample comprised naive CD4+ T cells from blood. Receptors were obtained from a woman aged 18-29 years in good health.

The chain has TRBV29-1 and TRBJ2-3, with D possibly being TRBD2 (5 bases). Trimming removed 3 bases from V and 1 base from J, with 11 bases in between. CDR3 size: 14 residues. Per germline, CDR1 SQVTM and CDR2 ANQGSEA. The CDR3 loop reads CSVDRTLGTDTQYF. CDR3 in DNA: TGCAGCGTTGATAGGACTCTCGGCACAGATACGCAGTATTTT.

This clone was detected only a few times. The chain has TRBV6-6 and TRBJ1-1; D may be TRBD1 (6 bases). The ends were cut back, 4 bases at V and 1 base at J, with 10 bases in the middle. CDR3 length: 14 residues. Germline CDR1 and CDR2: MNHNY and SVGAGI (reference sequence). The CDR3 DNA follows: TGTGCCAGCAGTTGGGGACAAGGGAACACTGAAGCTTTCTTT. Translated, it gives CASSWGQGNTEAFF.

This clone was recorded a few times. The V and J genes are TRBV29-1 and TRBJ2-7; 11 nucleotides match TRBD1. Germline V lookup: CDR1 SQVTM, CDR2 ANQGSEA. There are 14 residues in the CDR3. Trimming cost V 7 bases and J 1 base; bases outside gene matches: 6. CDR3 nucleotide sequence: TGCAGCGCCACCGGGACAGGGGGTTCCTACGAGCAGTACGTC. Translation gives CSATGTGGSYEQYV.

The chain combines TRBV25-1 with TRBJ2-3, with D perhaps TRBD1 (5 bases). The CDR3 is 13 amino acids. Trimming shortened V by 7 bases and J by 0 bases, and 8 bases separated the two germline ends. Germline CDR1 reads MGHDK; CDR2 reads SYGVNS. CDR3 DNA: TGTGCCAGCACTCAGGGAAGCACAGATACGCAGTATTTT. Translating gives CASTQGSTDTQYF.

The CDR3, as DNA: TGTGCCAGCAGCGATTCACTGTTTGGGTCCTACAATGAGCAGTTCTTC. Its protein is CASSDSLFGSYNEQFF. This rearrangement joins TRBV7-2 to TRBJ2-1; D is unclear. This CDR3 comprises 16 residues. From germline, CDR1 is SGHTA and CDR2 FQGNSA. V was trimmed by 5 bases and J by 1 base, leaving 15 bases between them.

The genes are TRBV7-2 and TRBJ1-5, with D perhaps TRBD1 (5 bases). V gave up 3 bases and J gave up 7 bases, with 19 bases separating them. Germline CDR1 and CDR2: SGHTA and FQGNSA. CDR3 size: 16 residues. DNA for the CDR3: TGTGCCAGCAGCTTGTCCGGGGCCGAGGGTGGGCAGCCCCAGCATTTT. It codes for CASSLSGAEGGQPQHF.

This clone was observed a few times. Distinct nucleotide sequences in the sample also encode this CDR3. The chain couples TRBV7-9 to TRBJ1-2; the D gene is possibly TRBD1 (5 bases). The CDR3 consists of 13 residues. V was pared by 5 bases and J by 0 bases, with 7 bases between. CDR1 SEHNR and CDR2 FQNEAQ come from the germline V gene (reference sequence). The CDR3 DNA is TGTGCCAGCAGCCCGACAGCTAACTATGGCTACACCTTC. It yields the protein CASSPTANYGYTF.